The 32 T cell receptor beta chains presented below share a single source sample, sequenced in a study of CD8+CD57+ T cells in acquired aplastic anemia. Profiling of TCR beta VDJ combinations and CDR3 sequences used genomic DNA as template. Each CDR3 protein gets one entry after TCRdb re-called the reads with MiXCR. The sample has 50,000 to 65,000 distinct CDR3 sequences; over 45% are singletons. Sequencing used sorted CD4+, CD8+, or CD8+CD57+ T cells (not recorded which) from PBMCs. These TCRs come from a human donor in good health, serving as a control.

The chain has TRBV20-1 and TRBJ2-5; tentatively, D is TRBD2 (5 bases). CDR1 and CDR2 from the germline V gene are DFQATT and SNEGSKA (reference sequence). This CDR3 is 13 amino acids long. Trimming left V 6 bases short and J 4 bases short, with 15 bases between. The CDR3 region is CSANSGWLETQYF. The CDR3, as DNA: TGCAGTGCAAATTCGGGGTGGTTAGAGACCCAGTACTTC.

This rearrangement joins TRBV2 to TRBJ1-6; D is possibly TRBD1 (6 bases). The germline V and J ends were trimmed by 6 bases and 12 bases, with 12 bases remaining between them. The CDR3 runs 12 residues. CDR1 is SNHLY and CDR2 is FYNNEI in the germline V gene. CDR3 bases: TGTGCCAGCAGGAAATTACAGGGACCCCTCCACTTT. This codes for CASRKLQGPLHF.

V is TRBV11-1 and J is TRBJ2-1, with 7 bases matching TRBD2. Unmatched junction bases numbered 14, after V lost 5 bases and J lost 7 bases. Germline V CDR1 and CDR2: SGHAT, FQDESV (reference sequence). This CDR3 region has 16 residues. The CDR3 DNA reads TGTGCCAGCAGCCTTTATTTCGGGACGCGGGAGAATGAGCAGTTCTTC. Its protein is CASSLYFGTRENEQFF.

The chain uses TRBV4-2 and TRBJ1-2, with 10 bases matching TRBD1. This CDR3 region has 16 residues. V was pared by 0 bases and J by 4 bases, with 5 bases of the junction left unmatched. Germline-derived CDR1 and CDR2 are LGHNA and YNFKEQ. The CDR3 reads CASSQDDRGRGYGYTF. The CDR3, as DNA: TGTGCCAGCAGCCAAGACGACAGGGGGCGAGGCTATGGCTACACCTTC.

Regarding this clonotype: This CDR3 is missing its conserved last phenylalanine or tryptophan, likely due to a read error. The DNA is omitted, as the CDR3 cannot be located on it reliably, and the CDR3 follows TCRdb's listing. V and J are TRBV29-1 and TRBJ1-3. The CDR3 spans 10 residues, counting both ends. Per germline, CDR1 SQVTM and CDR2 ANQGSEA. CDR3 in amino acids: CSAGLAGAQG.

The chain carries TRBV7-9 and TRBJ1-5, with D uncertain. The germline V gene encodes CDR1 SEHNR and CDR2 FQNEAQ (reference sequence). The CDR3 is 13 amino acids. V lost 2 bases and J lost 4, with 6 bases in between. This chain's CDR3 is CASSLWENQPQHF. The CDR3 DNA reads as TGTGCCAGCAGCTTATGGGAAAATCAGCCCCAGCATTTT. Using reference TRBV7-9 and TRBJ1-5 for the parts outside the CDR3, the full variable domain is DTGVSQNPRHKITKRGQNVTFRCDPISEHNRLYWYRQTLGQGPEFLTYFQNEAQLEKSRLLSDRFSAERPKGSFSTLEIQRTEQGDSAMYLCASSLWENQPQHFGDGTRLSIL.

The CDR3 region has the DNA TGTGCCACCCCCCGGGACAGGGGATACGATGAGCAGTTCTTC. It codes for CATPRDRGYDEQFF. J is TRBJ2-1 and V is TRBV15; TRBD1 agrees at 10 bases. V was pared by 8 bases and J by 8 bases, with 9 bases of the junction left unmatched. The CDR3 sequence is 14 residues long. CDR1 and CDR2 from the germline V gene are LNHNV and YYDKDF (reference sequence). The complete variable domain, with remaining parts taken from reference TRBV15 and TRBJ2-1, reads DAMVIQNPRYQVTQFGKPVTLSCSQTLNHNVMYWYQQKSSQAPKLLFHYYDKDFNNEADTPDNFQSRRPNTSFCFLDIRSPGLGDTAMYLCATPRDRGYDEQFFGPGTRLTVL.

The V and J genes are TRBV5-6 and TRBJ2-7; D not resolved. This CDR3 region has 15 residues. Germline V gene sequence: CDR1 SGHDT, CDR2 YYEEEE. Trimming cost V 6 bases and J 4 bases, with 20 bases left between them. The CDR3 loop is CASIMSASPTYEQYF. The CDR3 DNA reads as TGTGCCAGCATAATGTCGGCCTCGCCTACATACGAGCAGTACTTC.

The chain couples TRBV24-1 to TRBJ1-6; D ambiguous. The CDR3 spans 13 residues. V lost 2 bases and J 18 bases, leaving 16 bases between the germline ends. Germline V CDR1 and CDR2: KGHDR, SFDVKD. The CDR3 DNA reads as TGTGCCACCAGTGATTCTTCATTCACCCTTCCCCACTTT. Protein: CATSDSSFTLPHF.

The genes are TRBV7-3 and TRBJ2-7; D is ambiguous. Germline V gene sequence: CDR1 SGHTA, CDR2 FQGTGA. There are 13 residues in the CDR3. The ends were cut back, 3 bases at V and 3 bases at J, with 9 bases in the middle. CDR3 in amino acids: CASSFPTLYEQYF. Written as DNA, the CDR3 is TGTGCCAGCAGCTTCCCCACACTCTACGAGCAGTACTTC.

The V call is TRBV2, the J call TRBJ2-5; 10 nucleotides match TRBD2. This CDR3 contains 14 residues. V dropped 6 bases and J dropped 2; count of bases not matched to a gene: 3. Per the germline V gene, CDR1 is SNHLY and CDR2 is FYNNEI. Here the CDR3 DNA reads TGTGCCAGCAGGCAGCGGGGGGGTCAAGAGACCCAGTACTTC. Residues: CASRQRGGQETQYF.

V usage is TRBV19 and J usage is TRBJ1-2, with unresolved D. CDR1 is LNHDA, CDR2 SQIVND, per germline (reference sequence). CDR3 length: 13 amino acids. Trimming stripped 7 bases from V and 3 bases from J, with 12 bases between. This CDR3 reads CASTHVGYYGYTF. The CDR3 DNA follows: TGTGCCAGTACACACGTCGGTTACTATGGCTACACCTTC.

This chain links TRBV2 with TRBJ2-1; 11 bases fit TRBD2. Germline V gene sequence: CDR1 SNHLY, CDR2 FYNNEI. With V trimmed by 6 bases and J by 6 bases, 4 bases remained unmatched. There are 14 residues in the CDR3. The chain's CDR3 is CASSFGTSGNEQFF. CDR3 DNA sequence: TGTGCCAGCAGCTTCGGGACTAGCGGCAATGAGCAGTTCTTC.

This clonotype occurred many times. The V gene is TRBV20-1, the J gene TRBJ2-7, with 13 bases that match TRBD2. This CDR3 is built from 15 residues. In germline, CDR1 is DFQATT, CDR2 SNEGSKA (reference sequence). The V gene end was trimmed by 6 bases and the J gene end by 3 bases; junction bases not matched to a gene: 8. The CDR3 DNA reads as TGCAGTGCCAAAGGGACTAGCGGGAACCTCTACGAGCAGTACTTC. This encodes CSAKGTSGNLYEQYF.

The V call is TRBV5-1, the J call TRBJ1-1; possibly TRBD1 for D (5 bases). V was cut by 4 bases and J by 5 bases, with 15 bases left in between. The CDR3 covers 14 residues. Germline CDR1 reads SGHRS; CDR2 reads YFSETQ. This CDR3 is CASSGIERGTEAFF. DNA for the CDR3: TGCGCCAGCAGCGGAATAGAGAGGGGAACTGAAGCTTTCTTT.

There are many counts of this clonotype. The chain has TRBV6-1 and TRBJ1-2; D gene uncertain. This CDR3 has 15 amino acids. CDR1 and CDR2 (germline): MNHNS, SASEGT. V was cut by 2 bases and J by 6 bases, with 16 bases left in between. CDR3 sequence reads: CASSEQIGGLNGYTF. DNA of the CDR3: TGTGCCAGCAGTGAACAGATTGGCGGATTAAATGGCTACACCTTC.

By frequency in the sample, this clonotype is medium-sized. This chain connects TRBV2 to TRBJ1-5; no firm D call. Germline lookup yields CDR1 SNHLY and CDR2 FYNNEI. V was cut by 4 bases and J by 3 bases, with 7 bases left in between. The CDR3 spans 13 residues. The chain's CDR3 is CASSVRNNQPQHF. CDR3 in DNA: TGTGCCAGCAGTGTTCGGAACAATCAGCCCCAGCATTTT.

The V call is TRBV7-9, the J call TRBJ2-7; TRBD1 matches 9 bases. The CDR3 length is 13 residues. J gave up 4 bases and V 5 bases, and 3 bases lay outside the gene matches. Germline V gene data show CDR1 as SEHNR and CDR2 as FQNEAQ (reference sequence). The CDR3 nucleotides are TGTGCCAGCAGCCCGGGGACAGGGTACGAGCAGTACTTC. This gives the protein CASSPGTGYEQYF. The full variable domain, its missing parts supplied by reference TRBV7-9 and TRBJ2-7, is DTGVSQNPRHKITKRGQNVTFRCDPISEHNRLYWYRQTLGQGPEFLTYFQNEAQLEKSRLLSDRFSAERPKGSFSTLEIQRTEQGDSAMYLCASSPGTGYEQYFGPGTRLTVT.

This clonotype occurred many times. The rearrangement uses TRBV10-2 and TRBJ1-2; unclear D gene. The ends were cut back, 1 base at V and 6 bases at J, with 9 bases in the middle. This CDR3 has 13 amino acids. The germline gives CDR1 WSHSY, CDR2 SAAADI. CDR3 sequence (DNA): TGCGCCAGCAGTGAGTTTTCTGGGGATGGCTACACCTTC. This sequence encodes CASSEFSGDGYTF.

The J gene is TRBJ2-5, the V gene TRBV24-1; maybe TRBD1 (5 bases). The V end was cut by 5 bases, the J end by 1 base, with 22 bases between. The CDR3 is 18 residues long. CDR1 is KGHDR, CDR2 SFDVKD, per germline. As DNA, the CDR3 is TGTGCCACCAGTGGTTTTGACAGCCTGGTGGGGATCCAAGAGACCCAGTACTTC. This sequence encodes CATSGFDSLVGIQETQYF.

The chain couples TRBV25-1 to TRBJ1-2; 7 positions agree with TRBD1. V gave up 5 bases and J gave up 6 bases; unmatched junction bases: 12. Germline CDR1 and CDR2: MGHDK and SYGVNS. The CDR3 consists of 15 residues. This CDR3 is CASSRRDSPRDGYTF. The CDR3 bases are TGTGCCAGCAGTAGGAGGGACAGTCCTCGGGATGGCTACACCTTC.

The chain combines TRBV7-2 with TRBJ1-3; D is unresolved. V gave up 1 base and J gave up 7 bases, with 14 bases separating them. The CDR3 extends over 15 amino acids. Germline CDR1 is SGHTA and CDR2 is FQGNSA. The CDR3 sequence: CASSLGAGARNTIYF. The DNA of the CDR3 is TGTGCCAGCAGCTTAGGAGCAGGTGCTAGGAACACCATATATTTT.

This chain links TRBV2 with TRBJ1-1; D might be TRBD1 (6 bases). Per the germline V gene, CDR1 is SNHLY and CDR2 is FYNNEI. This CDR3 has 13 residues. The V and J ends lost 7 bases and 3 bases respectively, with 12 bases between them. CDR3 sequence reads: CASIPTGHTEAFF. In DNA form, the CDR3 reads TGTGCCAGCATCCCTACAGGGCACACTGAAGCTTTCTTT.

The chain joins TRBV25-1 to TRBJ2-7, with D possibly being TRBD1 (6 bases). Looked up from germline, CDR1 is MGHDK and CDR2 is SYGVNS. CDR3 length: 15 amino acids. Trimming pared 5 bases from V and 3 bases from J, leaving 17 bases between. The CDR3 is CASSSPRDTFYEQYF. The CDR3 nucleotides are TGTGCCAGCAGTTCACCCCGGGACACTTTCTACGAGCAGTACTTC.

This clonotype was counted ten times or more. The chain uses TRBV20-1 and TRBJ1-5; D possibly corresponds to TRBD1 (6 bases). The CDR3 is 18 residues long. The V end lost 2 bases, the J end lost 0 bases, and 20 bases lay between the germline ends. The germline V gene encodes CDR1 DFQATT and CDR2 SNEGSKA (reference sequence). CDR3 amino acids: CSARQGLGGPLSNQPQHF. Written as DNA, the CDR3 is TGCAGTGCTAGACAGGGACTCGGGGGGCCCCTTAGCAATCAGCCCCAGCATTTT.

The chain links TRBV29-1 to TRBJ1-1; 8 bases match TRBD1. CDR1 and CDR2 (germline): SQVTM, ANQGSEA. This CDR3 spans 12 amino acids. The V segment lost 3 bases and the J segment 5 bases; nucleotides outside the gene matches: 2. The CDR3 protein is CSVDRGRTEAFF. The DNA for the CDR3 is TGCAGCGTTGACAGGGGGCGGACTGAAGCTTTCTTT.

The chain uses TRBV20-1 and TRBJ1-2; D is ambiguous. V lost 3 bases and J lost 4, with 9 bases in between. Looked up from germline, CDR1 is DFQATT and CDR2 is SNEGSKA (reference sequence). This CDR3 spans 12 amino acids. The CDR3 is CSARAPSYGYTF. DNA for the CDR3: TGCAGTGCTAGGGCGCCTTCCTATGGCTACACCTTC.

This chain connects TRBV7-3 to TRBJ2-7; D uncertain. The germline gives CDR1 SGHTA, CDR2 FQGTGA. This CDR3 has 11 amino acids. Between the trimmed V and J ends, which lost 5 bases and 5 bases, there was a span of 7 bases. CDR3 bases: TGTGCCAGCAGCGGGTTCCACGAGCAGTACTTC. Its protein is CASSGFHEQYF.

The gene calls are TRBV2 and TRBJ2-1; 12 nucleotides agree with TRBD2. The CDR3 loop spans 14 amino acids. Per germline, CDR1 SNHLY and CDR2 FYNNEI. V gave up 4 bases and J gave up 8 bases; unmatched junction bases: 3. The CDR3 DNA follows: TGTGCCAGCAGTGGACTAGCGGGAGTTTATGAGCAGTTCTTC. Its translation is CASSGLAGVYEQFF.

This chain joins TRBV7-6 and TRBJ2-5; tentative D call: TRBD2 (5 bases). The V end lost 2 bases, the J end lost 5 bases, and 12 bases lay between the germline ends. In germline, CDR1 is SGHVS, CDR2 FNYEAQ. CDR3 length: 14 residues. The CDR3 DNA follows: TGTGCCAGCAGCTTAAGGCTAGCCTTCGAGACCCAGTACTTC. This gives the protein CASSLRLAFETQYF.

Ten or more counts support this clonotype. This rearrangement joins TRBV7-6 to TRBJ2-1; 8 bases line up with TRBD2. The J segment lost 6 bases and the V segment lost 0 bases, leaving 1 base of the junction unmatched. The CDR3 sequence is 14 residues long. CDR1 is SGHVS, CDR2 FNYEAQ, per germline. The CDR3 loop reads CASSLALAGNEQFF. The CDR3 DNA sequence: TGTGCCAGCAGCTTAGCCCTAGCGGGCAATGAGCAGTTCTTC.

CDR3 amino acids: CASSPDRTGAAYEQYF. CDR3 nucleotides: TGTGCCAGCTCACCGGACCGGACAGGGGCCGCCTACGAGCAGTACTTC. The chain carries TRBV18 and TRBJ2-7; 9 nucleotides match TRBD1. This CDR3 has 16 residues. Germline assignment: CDR1 KGHSH and CDR2 LQKENI. With V trimmed by 3 bases and J by 2 bases, 8 bases remained unmatched.